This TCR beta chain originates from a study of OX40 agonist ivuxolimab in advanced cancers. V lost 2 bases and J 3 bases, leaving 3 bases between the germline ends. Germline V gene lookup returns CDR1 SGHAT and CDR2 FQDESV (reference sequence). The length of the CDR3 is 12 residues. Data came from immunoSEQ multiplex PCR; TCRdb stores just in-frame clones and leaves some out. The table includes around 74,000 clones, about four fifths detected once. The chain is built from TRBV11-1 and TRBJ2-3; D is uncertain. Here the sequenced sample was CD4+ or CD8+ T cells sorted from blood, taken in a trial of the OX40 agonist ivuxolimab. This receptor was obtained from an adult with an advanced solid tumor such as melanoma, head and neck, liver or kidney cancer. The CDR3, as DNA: TGTGCCAGCAGCTTAATAACAGATACGCAGTATTTT. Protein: CASSLITDTQYF.